This entry describes one T cell receptor (beta chain). This sample is drawn from a study of blood T cell repertoires in COVID-19. Turning to the study itself: From T cells, B-cell-depleted T cells, or PBMCs came the material, which was cDNA or gDNA.

Measured with immunoSEQ multiplex PCR; TCRdb has only the in-frame clones, and not every one. Of a few hundred thousand clones in the sample, roughly 84% were seen once. CDR3 length equals 16 residues. The V segment lost 2 bases and the J segment 2 bases; nucleotides outside the gene matches: 7. Germline V gives CDR1 KGHSH, CDR2 LQKENI. The Seattle patients joined while their infection was active and were tracked longitudinally afterward. The sequencing input was peripheral blood. V is TRBV18 and J is TRBJ1-1; the match to TRBD1 covers 8 bases. The clonotype originates from a man in his forties or fifties with COVID-19, enrolled during active disease. The DNA of the CDR3 is TGTGCCAGCTCACCAGTAAGGACAGGGTATAACACTGAAGCTTTCTTT. This encodes CASSPVRTGYNTEAFF.